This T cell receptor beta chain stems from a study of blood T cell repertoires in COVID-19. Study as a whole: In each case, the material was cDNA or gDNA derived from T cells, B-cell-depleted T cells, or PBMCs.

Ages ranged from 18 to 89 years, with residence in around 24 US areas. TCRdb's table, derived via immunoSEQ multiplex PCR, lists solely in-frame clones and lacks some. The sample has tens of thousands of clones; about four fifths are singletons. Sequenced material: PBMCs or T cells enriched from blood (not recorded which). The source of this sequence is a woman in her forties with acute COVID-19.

CDR3 protein: CSAEQNTEAFF. In DNA, the CDR3 is TGCAGCGCAGAGCAGAACACTGAAGCTTTCTTT. This chain uses TRBV29-1 with TRBJ1-1; D gene ambiguous. Per germline, CDR1 SQVTM and CDR2 ANQGSEA. V lost 7 bases, J lost 1 base, and 7 bases lay in between. This CDR3 has 11 amino acids.